This T cell receptor (beta chain) was sequenced during a study of CD8+ T cells in alopecia areata. Study summary: Treated patients were given 5 to 10 mg oral tofacitinib twice daily. Study results and limitations: Possibly as an HLA-related effect, TCR sharing across patients appeared less clear than in mice.

This clone appeared a few times. Its target is not known. This sample's treatment: oral pan-JAK inhibitor, 5-10 mg twice daily. Once RNA had been extracted, it was reverse transcribed into cDNA to act as the sequencing template. TCRdb's copy holds only in-frame clones and misses some; the assay was immunoSEQ multiplex PCR. Of under 130,000 clones in the sample, about nine tenths are singletons; the top ten hold approximately 12%. Trimming removed 10 bases at V and 2 bases at J, with 15 bases between. Germline assignment: CDR1 SNHLY and CDR2 FYNNEI. CDR3 length: 14 residues. This receptor was obtained from a human donor with alopecia areata. Sequenced here: CD8+ T cells sorted from blood, sampled between weeks 30 and 35, from a patient treated with tofacitinib. J is TRBJ2-1 and V is TRBV2; D tentatively fits TRBD1 or TRBD2 (6 bases each). The CDR3 is CATSGANAYNEQFF. The CDR3 DNA follows: TGTGCCACCTCGGGGGCGAATGCCTACAATGAGCAGTTCTTC.